Below, one T cell receptor (beta chain) is given with its context. TCRdb's table, derived via immunoSEQ multiplex PCR, lists solely in-frame clones and lacks some. The data hold 70,000 to 80,000 clones, with 93% observed a single time. Relapses following autologous stem cell transplantation were seen in all patients, with brentuximab vedotin exposure varying. The sample comes from a study of PD-1 blockade in classical Hodgkin lymphoma. This CDR3 is built from 16 residues. CDR1 is SQVTM, CDR2 ANQGSEA, per germline. Trimming cost V 4 bases and J 0 bases, with 15 bases left between them. The source of this sequence is a human donor with classical Hodgkin lymphoma. This sample comprised peripheral blood mononuclear cells (PBMCs), obtained at baseline. J is TRBJ2-2 and V is TRBV29-1; D is possibly TRBD1 (6 bases). The CDR3 DNA follows: TGCAGCGTTGTAACGCACAGGGCTACGAACACCGGGGAGCTGTTTTTT. Protein sequence: CSVVTHRATNTGELFF.